This T cell receptor (beta chain) originates from a study of blood T cell repertoires in COVID-19. About the research overall: Acute and convalescent COVID-19 samples came from the United States, Italy and Spain. The cDNA or gDNA used as material had been derived from T cells, B-cell-depleted T cells, or PBMCs.

This CDR3 is built from 12 residues. Trimming stripped 0 bases from V and 8 bases from J, with 5 bases between. Looked up from germline, CDR1 is SGHNT and CDR2 is YYREEE (reference sequence). Original analysis: Reference gene primer amplification yielded estimated nucleated cell counts. The assay was immunoSEQ multiplex PCR, and TCRdb's table has in-frame clones only and misses some. The V and J calls and clone size were taken over from that table, and D and trimming were inferred from the DNA. The sample carries 45,000 to 60,000 clones, about 90% recorded once. Material for sequencing was peripheral blood. This receptor was obtained from a human donor in a cohort sampled during active COVID-19. V and J are TRBV5-4 and TRBJ1-4, with D unclear. Here the CDR3 reads CASSLDSEKLFF. DNA of the CDR3: TGTGCCAGCAGCTTGGATTCAGAAAAACTGTTTTTT.